Here is one T cell receptor (beta chain) with its context. Its target antigen remains unknown. Base quality data are lacking; no much larger clone is found one base away. The data were obtained in a study of cytomegalovirus exposure and HLA in healthy donors (dated by TCRdb to the late 2010s). Study-level background: An earlier analysis of some 620 of the donors reported 276 Gb of sequence data and roughly 120 million unique TCR beta sequences obtained from about 170 million T cells. Roughly 290 gigabases of sequencing data and 70 million to 100 million unique TCR sequences made up an early release that covered several hundred HLA-typed donors. Of the roughly 430 genotyped donors, about 84% fell in the genetic ancestry cluster associated with self-reported Caucasian donors. The study was designed to test whether signatures of past pathogen exposure could be identified by cataloging public T cell receptors. The study used immunosequencing to profile the T cell repertoires of approximately 630 subjects and linked those repertoires to cytomegalovirus serostatus. Besides the first cohort of about 730 subjects, a separate validation cohort made up of some 110 different subjects was used. To predict cytomegalovirus infection status, the study combined high-throughput TCR immunosequencing, statistical association of individual TCRs with disease status, and machine learning. A later analysis re-analyzed previously published TCR beta repertoires from approximately 700 donors and added high-resolution HLA genotyping to study TCR occurrence patterns. Rather than using new phenotypic data, the later analysis identified candidate immune exposures from TCR beta sequences and from how often those sequences occurred across donors. An earlier analysis of about 600 of the donors used high-throughput TCR beta sequencing to judge whether each TCR beta V gene segment behaved as functional or pseudogenic. Alongside the repertoire data, information on donor age, sex, ethnicity and CMV serostatus was compiled. Genome-wide SNP genotypes for about 65% of the 666 donors were used in a later genetic analysis, which treated that subset as a discovery cohort. Every repertoire in the discovery cohort had been generated on one and the same sequencing platform. Class I and class II HLA loci were covered by the typing at four-digit resolution. The number of typed donors differed by locus: roughly 620-630 for A, B, C, DRB1 and DQB1; approximately 530 for DQA1; fewer than 610 for DPA1; and about 450 for DPB1. About five DR-DQ haplotypes were treated as single units for association and clustering because of strong linkage in the cohort. Across some 400 genotyped donors of the cohort, an average of about 200,000 unique TCR beta nucleotide sequences per donor were sequenced, and approximately 17% of those sequences were non-productive. Study-wide conclusions, independent of this receptor: The 87-base-pair reads could not distinguish some IMGT-functional V segments, including TRBV6-2 and TRBV6-3, so those segments were excluded. Assigning TCR associations to individual alleles was difficult when HLA alleles, especially DR and DQ, strongly co-occurred. The authors suggested that the approach could potentially be generalized to other disease states and immunological phenotypes. A later genetic analysis reported fewer N-insertions in productive TCRs among donors in an Asian-associated ancestry cluster than the roughly 700-donor mean. Only TCR beta chains were sequenced in this cohort, and the absence of alpha or paired-chain data limited detectable features. According to a later analysis, most CMV-associated TCR beta chains appeared to be HLA-restricted, and the HLA associations seemed to be driven largely by CMV exposure. The classifier was reported to diagnose cytomegalovirus status with high specificity and sensitivity in both the original and validation cohorts. Because HLA typing was unavailable for some donors at each locus, only the typed subset was used in association tests. A later analysis associated about 18,000 TCR beta sequences with specific HLA alleles at a false discovery rate of 0.05. A further reported finding was that TCR beta sequences accurately predicted the HLA-A and HLA-B alleles for most subjects in the first cohort. A few of the identified cytomegalovirus-associated TCR beta chains were confirmed in vitro to be specific for cytomegalovirus antigens. A later analysis reported that several top co-occurrence clusters appeared linked to parvovirus B19, influenza, CMV and Epstein-Barr virus. Correlated functional status among segregating V segments might reflect linkage disequilibrium, but an unknown experimental factor could not be ruled out. Over 15 rarely observed V segments, including chromosome 9 orphons, were excluded from the earlier analysis of 550 to 700 of the donors because counts were too low. The sequencing pipeline was judged likely to have produced a cluster of highly shared sequence variants as a technical artifact. Immune exposure information for the cohort was limited to CMV serostatus. An association between a missense DCLRE1C variant and V-gene and J-gene trimming of TCR beta chains was found in a later genetic analysis and replicated in an independent cohort. A later analysis found that HLA-associated TCR beta chains were more clonally expanded and had lower generation probabilities than equally common non-associated chains. The study listed 164 TCR beta chains as associated with cytomegalovirus. Sequencing depth was assumed to be roughly uniform across donors in the presence/absence analyses, though that assumption may not hold. An earlier analysis of 587 of the donors showed that most TCR beta V segments appeared in productive rearrangements either about 90% or about 30% of the time, which broadly matched IMGT annotations. A later analysis found that TCR association rates varied across HLA loci, with DRB1 alleles showing the most associated TCRs and HLA-C alleles the fewest. Most TCR sequences were seen in very few donors, while some public TCRs were found in many individuals.

Library generation was performed with the immunoSEQ multiplex PCR assay. For the multiplex PCR, a mixture combining 60 forward primers for TCR Vbeta segments and 13 reverse primers for TCR Jbeta segments was used. The CDR3 region of rearranged TCR beta genes was amplified from genomic DNA by a multiplex PCR assay. The Illumina HiSeq System was used to sequence the amplified TCR beta libraries as 87-base-pair reads. For the original study's pipeline: In a later analysis, roughly 80 million unique TCR beta chains were counted across the 650 to 750 repertoires, and approximately 11 million of these chains were shared by at least two donors. Raw reads were error-corrected and collapsed into unique sequences by a nearest-neighbor algorithm in which closely related sequences were merged to remove PCR and sequencing errors. Alignment of CDR3 sequences to IMGT reference sequences was used to assign V, D and J gene segments. For a sequence to be retained, at least a six-nucleotide match to both a V gene segment and a J gene segment was required. Rearrangements were called productive when the CDR3 lacked stop codons and stayed in frame with V and J; all others were non-productive. CDR3 was defined according to IMGT convention as the region running from the second conserved V-encoded cysteine to the conserved J-encoded phenylalanine. The earlier analysis of fewer than 750 of the donors excluded sequences that lacked an unambiguous match to a single V gene segment. In an earlier analysis of some 590 of the donors, V segments were called functional above 56.7% productive rearrangements and were called segregating when the between-donor standard deviation exceeded 5%. A statistical classification framework was developed to diagnose cytomegalovirus status using the catalog of TCR beta chain sequences. A later analysis assigned V and J genes by comparing TCR nucleotide sequences with IMGT/GENE-DB human TR gene sequences. A later analysis assigned CDR3 sequences and most-parsimonious VDJ recombination scenarios with the TCRdist pipeline. In a later analysis, every TCR beta chain was defined by the combination of its CDR3 amino acid sequence and its V-gene family, and reads without a unique V-gene family were dropped. In a later analysis, around 600 highly shared, low-generation-probability nucleotide sequences were removed to address suspected cross-contamination and a sequencing artifact. In a later analysis, a clonal expansion index for each public chain was calculated from normalized within-repertoire ranks of inferred template counts. Generation probabilities in a later analysis came from a VDJ recombination model fitted to out-of-frame rearrangements, and those results were checked against IGoR. In a later analysis, TCR-TCR, TCR-HLA and TCR-CMV co-occurrence was scored with hypergeometric tests, and a repertoire-size bias correction was applied to TCR pairs. To estimate false discovery rates, a later analysis permuted the HLA or CMV assignments 20 times. A later analysis grouped co-occurring TCRs with DBSCAN, adding TCRdist sequence similarity when clustering within HLA-allele-positive subsets. Repertoires with fewer than 30,000 or more than 120,000 public chains, plus five repertoires with anomalous nucleotide sharing, were excluded from co-occurrence clustering. TCRdb holds this immuneACCESS table with in-frame rearrangements only. Some clones are missing; in checked studies, unresolved V genes explain under half, and the rest has no known cause. The V and J calls and clone size come from that table; D and trimming were worked out from the DNA. The sample data list 120,000 or so clones, and around 70% of these were observed just once. The ten top clones hold roughly 1.6% of the sample.

The cohort was made up of hundreds of healthy bone marrow donors. Cohort members were all nominally healthy when sampled, although unrecorded immune exposures were likely present. The donor was CMV seropositive and belonged to the group of 250 to 300 seropositive cohort members. A peripheral blood sample was provided by each donor, and peripheral blood mononuclear cells were used for TCR beta sequencing. The Qiagen DNeasy Blood Extraction Kit was used to extract genomic DNA from the blood cell samples. From the germline V gene, CDR1 is SNHLY and CDR2 is FYNNEI. The CDR3 contains 13 residues, cysteine and phenylalanine counted. Just the 39-base CDR3 DNA is kept, in frame starting at base 1. Cut back by 5 bases and 12 bases, the V and J ends lie 17 bases apart.

The V and J segments used are TRBV2 and TRBJ2-1; a tentative D call is TRBD1 (5 bases match). The sequencing input was PBMCs. The receptor comes from a man aged 30 to 45 in good health and CMV-seropositive. The nucleotide sequence reads as follows: TGTGCCAGCAGTCAAGACAGAAGCATGGGGCAGTTCTTC. Translated, it gives CASSQDRSMGQFF.